This T cell receptor beta chain derives from a study of T cells in Graves' hyperthyroidism and ophthalmopathy. Trimming left V 0 bases short and J 3 bases short, with 6 bases between. The CDR3 has 13 amino acids. Looked up from germline, CDR1 is SGHTA and CDR2 is FQGNSA. Pregnant or lactating patients were excluded, as were those with uncontrolled infection or other autoimmune disease. This clonotype was observed many times. Amplification of TCR beta CDR3 regions used RNA as the template. Primed by the HTBI set, a first-round RT-PCR was run on the TCR CDR3. TCRdb called the multiplex PCR reads again in MiXCR, with one record for every CDR3 protein. The table lists roughly 360,000 distinct CDR3 sequences, approximately 12% of them singletons.

The V call is TRBV7-2, the J call TRBJ2-7; D not resolved. Sequencing used blood. This clonotype was sampled from a man in his thirties or forties with Graves' hyperthyroidism that later progressed to Graves' ophthalmopathy. The CDR3 DNA sequence: TGTGCCAGCAGCTTAGCGCCCTTCTACGAGCAGTACTTC. Translation: CASSLAPFYEQYF.